This T cell receptor (beta chain) derives from a study of shared clonotypes between healthy human individuals. Findings and caveats of the study: Sorted-subset samples were not fully sequenced, rarefaction indicated. What limited the represented genetic and exposure-history diversity was the small number of donors.

The CDR3 extends over 13 amino acids. Germline V gives CDR1 SNHLY, CDR2 FYNNEI. Trimming took off 4 bases at V and 7 bases at J, with 11 bases between the two ends. Concerning this clone itself: The antigen is unknown.

Using immunoSEQ multiplex PCR, the repertoire was profiled, and TCRdb retains in-frame clones only, with some absent. The data contain around 2.5 million clones, 93% of them seen just once; the ten biggest clones take up 0.36%. V is TRBV2 and J is TRBJ1-5; no clear D gene. The receptor's source is a man aged 18 to 29 in good health. Some clones in this sample may be carry-over from other donors' samples. The sequenced material came from naive CD4+ T cells from PBMCs. Indicated subset: CD45RA+ positively selected. CDR3 region: CASSGPGEQPQHF. The DNA for the CDR3 is TGTGCCAGCAGTGGGCCCGGGGAGCAGCCCCAGCATTTT.